The 20 T cell receptor beta chains presented below share a single source sample, sequenced in a study of human T cells and chemical hapten exposure (dated by TCRdb to 2020 to 2022). The label giving this sample's time point can be read as: pre-sensitization, week 0. Explained via the paper, the treatment or condition label denotes: therapeutic diphenylcyclopropenone sensitization with weekly scalp DPC. Total RNA was extracted from unfractionated whole blood that had been collected in Tempus Blood RNA tubes. The library was built by means of RACE. The reads were generated on a NextSeq 500. TCRdb reanalyzed the raw reads on its own, using fastp at Q25 for trimming and MiXCR for clone calling, and kept in-frame beta chains. Rows with one shared CDR3 protein collapse into an entry with the most common genes and DNA. The table for this sample lists some 49,000 distinct CDR3 sequences; approximately 9.7% of them were counted only once. The top ten clonotypes cover roughly 10% of the sample.

This sample comprised whole blood, obtained in connection with sensitization to the hapten diphenylcyclopropenone (DPC). These receptors came from a woman younger than 45 with alopecia areata. Some clones in this sample may be carry-over from other donors' samples.

This clonotype has a handful of counts. The chain is built from TRBV5-5 and TRBJ2-6; tentative D call: TRBD2 (6 bases). The germline CDR1 and CDR2 sequences are SGHKS and YYEKEE (reference sequence). The CDR3 spans 17 residues. Trimming stripped 3 bases from V and 0 bases from J, with 13 bases between. CDR3 sequence reads: CASSSRGGNSGANVLTF. Here the CDR3 DNA reads TGTGCCAGCAGCTCCCGAGGCGGGAACTCTGGGGCCAACGTCCTGACTTTC.

This chain connects TRBV12-3 or TRBV12-4 to TRBJ1-1; D remains ambiguous. V was shortened by 5 bases and J by 1 base, with 14 bases between the two germline ends. CDR3 size: 15 residues. DNA for the CDR3: TGTGCCAGCAGTCGGCGGACCTCCAGGAACACTGAAGCTTTCTTT. Amino acid sequence: CASSRRTSRNTEAFF.

This chain uses TRBV28 with TRBJ2-7; 9 bases agree with TRBD1. V lost 2 bases, J lost 6 bases, and 8 bases stayed unmatched. This CDR3 is 15 amino acids long. CDR1 and CDR2 from the germline V gene are MDHEN and SYDVKM. The CDR3 coding sequence is TGTGCCAGCAGTTTACGTGGACAGGGGCTGGGCGAGCAGTACTTC. It encodes CASSLRGQGLGEQYF.

The chain carries TRBV5-1 and TRBJ2-1, with unresolved D. The germline CDR1 and CDR2 sequences are SGHRS and YFSETQ. The CDR3 consists of 14 residues. The V and J ends lost 0 bases and 4 bases respectively, with 8 bases between them. CDR3 residues: CASSLGSSYNEQFF. The CDR3 region has the DNA TGCGCCAGCAGCTTGGGTTCCAGTTACAATGAGCAGTTCTTC.

This clonotype appeared many times. V usage is TRBV20-1 and J usage is TRBJ1-5; D unresolved. Germline V gene data show CDR1 as DFQATT and CDR2 as SNEGSKA (reference sequence). There are 14 residues in the CDR3. Trimming pared 6 bases from V and 0 bases from J, leaving 12 bases between. The CDR3 DNA reads TGCAGTGCCATGCGAGTACTTAGCAATCAGCCCCAGCATTTT. Protein sequence: CSAMRVLSNQPQHF.

This clonotype was observed at least ten times. The genes are TRBV10-3 and TRBJ2-3; D remains unclear. Germline lookup yields CDR1 ENHRY and CDR2 SYGVKD. V lost 5 bases, J lost 0 bases, and 15 bases lay in between. The CDR3 contains 16 residues. The CDR3 loop reads CAISIRTVLSTDTQYF. In nucleotides, the CDR3 is TGTGCCATCAGTATACGGACGGTCCTTAGCACAGATACGCAGTATTTT.

This clonotype was seen a few times. The CDR3 here is CSARDRAAAGNEKLFF. CDR3 bases: TGCAGTGCTAGAGATAGGGCGGCAGCCGGTAATGAAAAACTGTTTTTT. The genes are TRBV20-1 and TRBJ1-4; D gene unclear. V was shortened by 0 bases and J by 4 bases, with 15 bases between the two germline ends. The CDR3 consists of 16 residues. Germline values: CDR1 DFQATT, CDR2 SNEGSKA (reference sequence).

This chain uses TRBV9 with TRBJ1-2; TRBD1 agrees at 8 bases. Germline trimming cut 4 bases from V and 8 bases from J; bases unmatched to any gene: 10. The CDR3 is 14 residues long. The germline V gene has CDR1 SGDLS and CDR2 YYNGEE. This CDR3 is CASSIGQGGIGYTF. The CDR3, as DNA: TGTGCCAGCAGCATTGGACAGGGAGGCATAGGCTACACCTTC. The whole variable domain, remainder taken from reference TRBV9 and TRBJ1-2, is DSGVTQTPKHLITATGQRVTLRCSPRSGDLSVYWYQQSLDQGLQFLIQYYNGEERAKGNILERFSAQQFPDLHSELNLSSLELGDSALYFCASSIGQGGIGYTFGSGTRLTVV.

This chain's CDR3 is CASSLVGASGNTIYF. The CDR3 DNA reads as TGTGCCAGCAGCTTAGTCGGGGCTTCTGGAAACACCATATATTTT. The chain carries TRBV7-9 and TRBJ1-3; D might be TRBD1 (5 bases). The length of the CDR3 is 15 residues. In germline, CDR1 is SEHNR, CDR2 FQNEAQ (reference sequence). Trimming pared 1 base from V and 1 base from J, leaving 8 bases between.

The sample holds a few counts of this clonotype. This chain joins TRBV2 and TRBJ2-1; maybe TRBD2 (6 bases). V lost 2 bases and J 4 bases, leaving 6 bases between the germline ends. CDR1 is SNHLY, CDR2 FYNNEI, per germline. The CDR3 runs 13 residues. Here the CDR3 reads CASSESGYNEQFF. The CDR3 DNA is TGTGCCAGCAGTGAAAGCGGGTACAATGAGCAGTTCTTC.

The rearrangement links TRBV5-1 to TRBJ2-3; 11 nucleotides agree with TRBD2. V lost 3 bases, J lost 1 base, and 10 bases stayed unmatched. This CDR3 is built from 18 residues. CDR1 is SGHRS and CDR2 is YFSETQ in the germline V gene. CDR3 nucleotides: TGCGCCAGCAGCTCCCATACCTTAGCGGGGGGGTGCACAGATACGCAGTATTTT. Residues: CASSSHTLAGGCTDTQYF. Filled out from reference TRBV5-1 and TRBJ2-3, the complete variable domain reads KAGVTQTPRYLIKTRGQQVTLSCSPISGHRSVSWYQQTPGQGLQFLFEYFSETQRNKGNFPGRFSGRQFSNSRSEMNVSTLELGDSALYLCASSSHTLAGGCTDTQYFGPGTRLTVL.

Remarks on this clonotype: This may arise from a read error, as a much more abundant clone is one base away. In DNA form, the CDR3 reads TGCAGCGCCTCCGGAGAAGCCTACGAGCAGAACTTC. This encodes CSASGEAYEQNF. The gene calls are TRBV29-1 and TRBJ2-7; no reliable D call. Germline V gene data show CDR1 as SQVTM and CDR2 as ANQGSEA. This CDR3 comprises 12 residues.

V and J are TRBV7-2 and TRBJ2-2, with a possible D match to TRBD1 (6 bases). CDR1 is SGHTA, CDR2 FQGNSA, per germline. Trimming stripped 10 bases from V and 1 base from J, with 13 bases between. The CDR3 length is 14 residues. For the CDR3, the DNA is TGTGCCAACCACCCGACAGGGAACACCGGGGAGCTGTTTTTT. Translated, it gives CANHPTGNTGELFF. The full variable domain, rest sourced from reference TRBV7-2 and TRBJ2-2, is GAGVSQSPSNKVTEKGKDVELRCDPISGHTALYWYRQSLGQGLEFLIYFQGNSAPDKSGLPSDRFSAERTGGSVSTLTIQRTQQEDSAVYLCANHPTGNTGELFFGEGSRLTVL.

This clonotype was seen only a few times. The chain joins TRBV6-1 to TRBJ2-3, with 9 bases fitting TRBD1. The CDR3 spans 16 residues. V shed 5 bases and J 4 bases; nucleotides not matched to a gene: 10. The V gene's germline CDR1 is MNHNS and CDR2 SASEGT. CDR3 residues: CASSKVGQGRADTQYF. In DNA form, the CDR3 reads TGTGCCAGCAGTAAAGTGGGACAGGGAAGGGCAGATACGCAGTATTTT.

This chain links TRBV20-1 with TRBJ1-5, with D perhaps TRBD1 (5 bases). The CDR3 totals 15 residues. Germline CDR1 reads DFQATT; CDR2 reads SNEGSKA (reference sequence). Trimming stripped 0 bases from V and 6 bases from J, with 15 bases between. As DNA, the CDR3 is TGCAGTGCTAGAGATTCGGGGACGGCGCTTCAGCCCCAGCATTTT. Its protein is CSARDSGTALQPQHF.

This chain connects TRBV2 to TRBJ1-5, with TRBD1 matching over 7 bases. There are 15 residues in the CDR3. From germline, CDR1 is SNHLY and CDR2 FYNNEI. V dropped 6 bases and J dropped 7; count of bases not matched to a gene: 12. CDR3 DNA: TGTGCCAGCAGGGCCCCGGGACAGCCGGGACAGCCCCAGCATTTT. This codes for CASRAPGQPGQPQHF.

This clonotype was picked up many times. The chain couples TRBV20-1 to TRBJ1-4, with D tentatively TRBD1 (6 bases). Germline V gives CDR1 DFQATT, CDR2 SNEGSKA (reference sequence). The CDR3 spans 13 residues. V dropped 4 bases and J dropped 4 bases, with 10 bases sitting between them. The CDR3 DNA is TGCAGTGCTACCGGACAGATTAATGAAAAACTGTTTTTT. Amino acids: CSATGQINEKLFF.

This clonotype was observed at least ten times. The chain joins TRBV29-1 to TRBJ2-1; D might be TRBD2 (5 bases). Germline V gives CDR1 SQVTM, CDR2 ANQGSEA. The CDR3 has 12 residues. The CDR3 sequence is CSSGFGGNEQFF. In DNA, the CDR3 is TGCAGTTCAGGCTTTGGAGGCAATGAGCAGTTCTTC.

Regarding this clonotype: An end of the junction does not agree with germline; a read error may underlie this. This sequence joins TRBV3-1 and TRBJ2-7; D may correspond to TRBD1 or TRBD2 (5 bases each). Germline lookup yields CDR1 LGHDT and CDR2 YNNKEL (reference sequence). The CDR3 runs to 14 residues. CDR3 loop: CANSHPGTSYEQYF. CDR3 DNA: TGTGCCAACAGCCATCCCGGGACCTCTTACGAGCAGTACTTC.

The chain employs TRBV18 and TRBJ1-5, with a tentative D call TRBD1 (5 bases). Trimming took off 2 bases at V and 4 bases at J, with 12 bases between the two ends. This CDR3 region has 15 residues. CDR1 and CDR2 from the germline V gene are KGHSH and LQKENI. The CDR3 DNA reads as TGTGCCAGCTCACCAGGGACCGACCGAAATCAGCCCCAGCATTTT. This encodes CASSPGTDRNQPQHF.